This T cell receptor (beta chain) was documented in a study of beta chain features in type 1 diabetes. Concerning this clone itself: What it binds is not known.

Sequencing targeted expressed TCRB transcripts, as all isolated RNA had been reverse transcribed. TCRdb's table, derived via immunoSEQ multiplex PCR, lists solely in-frame clones and lacks some. The sample carries approximately 160,000 clones, roughly 9.1% recorded once. From germline, CDR1 is SEHNR and CDR2 FQNEAQ (reference sequence). There are 15 residues in the CDR3. Unmatched junction bases numbered 6, after V lost 5 bases and J lost 0 bases. Study-wide results and caveats: Cells expressing TCR highly could be over-represented by cDNA sequencing.

The clonotype originates from a woman aged 18-29 years in good health. The source material was central memory CD4+ T cells from blood. This chain connects TRBV7-9 to TRBJ2-7; TRBD2 agrees at 8 bases. In nucleotides, the CDR3 is TGTGCCAGCAGCCCCGCGGGAGGCCCCTCCTACGAGCAGTACTTC. Translation gives CASSPAGGPSYEQYF.